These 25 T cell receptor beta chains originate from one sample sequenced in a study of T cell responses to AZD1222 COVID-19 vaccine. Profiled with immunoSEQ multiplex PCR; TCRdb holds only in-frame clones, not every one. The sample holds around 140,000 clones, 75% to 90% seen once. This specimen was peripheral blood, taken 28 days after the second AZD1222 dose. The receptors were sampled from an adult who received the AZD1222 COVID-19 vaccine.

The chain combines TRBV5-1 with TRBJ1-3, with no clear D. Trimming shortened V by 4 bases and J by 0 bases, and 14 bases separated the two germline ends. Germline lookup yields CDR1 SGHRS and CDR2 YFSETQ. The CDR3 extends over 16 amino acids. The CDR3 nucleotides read TGCGCCAGCAGCCTTGAGCCTGAGAGCTCTGGAAACACCATATATTTT. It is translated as CASSLEPESSGNTIYF.

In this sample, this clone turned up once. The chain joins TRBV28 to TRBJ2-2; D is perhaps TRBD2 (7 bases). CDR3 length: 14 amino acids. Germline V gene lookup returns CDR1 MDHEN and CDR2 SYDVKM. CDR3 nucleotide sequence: TGTGCGGTTGGGGGGGGCGCCGGCACCGGGGAGCTGTTTTTT. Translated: CAVGGGAGTGELFF.

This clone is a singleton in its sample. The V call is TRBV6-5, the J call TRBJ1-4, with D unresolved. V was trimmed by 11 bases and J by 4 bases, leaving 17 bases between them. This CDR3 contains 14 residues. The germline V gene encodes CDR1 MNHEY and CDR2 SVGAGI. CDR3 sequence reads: CACRPRLLNEKLFF. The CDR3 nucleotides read TGTGCCTGCCGGCCCAGGCTGCTTAATGAAAAACTGTTTTTT.

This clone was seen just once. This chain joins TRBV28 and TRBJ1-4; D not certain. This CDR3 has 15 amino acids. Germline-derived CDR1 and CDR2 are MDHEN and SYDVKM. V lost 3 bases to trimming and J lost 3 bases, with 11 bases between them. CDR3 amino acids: CASSFLARSNEKLFF. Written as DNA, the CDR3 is TGTGCCAGCAGTTTTCTCGCCAGATCTAATGAAAAACTGTTTTTT.

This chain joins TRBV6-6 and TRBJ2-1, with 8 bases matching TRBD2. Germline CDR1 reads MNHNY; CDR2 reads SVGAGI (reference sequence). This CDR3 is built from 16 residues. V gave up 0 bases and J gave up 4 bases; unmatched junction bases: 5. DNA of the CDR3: TGTGCCAGCAGTTACTCGAGTACTAGCGGTTACAATGAGCAGTTCTTC. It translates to CASSYSSTSGYNEQFF.

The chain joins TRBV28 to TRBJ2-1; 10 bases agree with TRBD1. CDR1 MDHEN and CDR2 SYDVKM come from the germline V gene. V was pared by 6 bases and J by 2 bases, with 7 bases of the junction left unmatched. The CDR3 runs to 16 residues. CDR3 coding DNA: TGTGCCAGCAGGGACCCCGGACAGGGGGCCTACAATGAGCAGTTCTTC. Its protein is CASRDPGQGAYNEQFF.

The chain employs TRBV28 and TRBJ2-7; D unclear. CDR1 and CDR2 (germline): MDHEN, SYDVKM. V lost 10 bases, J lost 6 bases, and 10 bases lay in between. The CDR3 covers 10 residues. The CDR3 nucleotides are TGTGCCAACGAATCGGGCGAGCAGTACTTC. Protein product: CANESGEQYF.

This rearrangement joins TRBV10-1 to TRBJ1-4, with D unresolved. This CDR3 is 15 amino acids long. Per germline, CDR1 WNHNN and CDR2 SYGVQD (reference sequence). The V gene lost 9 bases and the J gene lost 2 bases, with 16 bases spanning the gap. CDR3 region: CASWRGRVTNEKLFF. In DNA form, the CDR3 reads TGCGCCAGTTGGCGGGGTCGCGTTACTAATGAAAAACTGTTTTTT.

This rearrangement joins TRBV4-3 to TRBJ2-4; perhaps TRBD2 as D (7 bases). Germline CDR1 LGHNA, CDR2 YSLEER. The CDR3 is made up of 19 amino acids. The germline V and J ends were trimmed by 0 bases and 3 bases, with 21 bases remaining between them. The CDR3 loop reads CASSQDRGGVDSYKNIQYF. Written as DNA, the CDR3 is TGCGCCAGCAGCCAAGATCGTGGGGGGGTGGACAGCTACAAAAACATTCAGTACTTC.

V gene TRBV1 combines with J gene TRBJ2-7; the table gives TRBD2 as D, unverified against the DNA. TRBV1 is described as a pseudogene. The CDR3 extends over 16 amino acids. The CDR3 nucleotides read TGCACCAGCAGCCCTGCTGGGACTTTTCATCCCTACGAGCAGTACGTC. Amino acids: CTSSPAGTFHPYEQYV.

CDR3 nucleotides: TGTGCCAGCAGGGCCTTGCGGAGCTCTGGGGCCAACGTCCTGACTTTC. Protein sequence: CASRALRSSGANVLTF. The chain combines TRBV28 with TRBJ2-6; D gene ambiguous. The V and J ends lost 6 bases and 0 bases respectively, with 12 bases between them. Germline V lookup: CDR1 MDHEN, CDR2 SYDVKM. The CDR3 has 16 amino acids. The full variable domain, rest sourced from reference TRBV28 and TRBJ2-6, is DVKVTQSSRYLVKRTGEKVFLECVQDMDHENMFWYRQDPGLGLRLIYFSYDVKMKEKGDIPEGYSVSREKKERFSLILESASTNQTSMYLCASRALRSSGANVLTFGAGSRLTVL.

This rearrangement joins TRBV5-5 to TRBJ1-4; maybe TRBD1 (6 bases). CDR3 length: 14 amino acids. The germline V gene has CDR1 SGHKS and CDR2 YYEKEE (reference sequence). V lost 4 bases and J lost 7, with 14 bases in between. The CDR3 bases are TGTGCCAGCAGCAAACAGGGTTATGGTGAAAAACTGTTTTTT. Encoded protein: CASSKQGYGEKLFF.

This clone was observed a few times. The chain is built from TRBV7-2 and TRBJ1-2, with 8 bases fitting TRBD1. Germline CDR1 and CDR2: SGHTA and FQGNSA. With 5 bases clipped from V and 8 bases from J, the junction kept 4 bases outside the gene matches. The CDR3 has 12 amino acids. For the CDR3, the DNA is TGTGCCAGCAGCCCACAGGGGGTAGGCTACACCTTC. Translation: CASSPQGVGYTF. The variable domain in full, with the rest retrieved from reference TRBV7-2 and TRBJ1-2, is GAGVSQSPSNKVTEKGKDVELRCDPISGHTALYWYRQSLGQGLEFLIYFQGNSAPDKSGLPSDRFSAERTGGSVSTLTIQRTQQEDSAVYLCASSPQGVGYTFGSGTRLTVV.

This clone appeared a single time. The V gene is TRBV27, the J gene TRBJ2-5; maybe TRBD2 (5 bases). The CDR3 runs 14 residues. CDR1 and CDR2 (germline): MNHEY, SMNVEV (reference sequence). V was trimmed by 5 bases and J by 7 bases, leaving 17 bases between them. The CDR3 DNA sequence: TGTGCCAGCAGTGCCGCGGCGGGTGTGGTGACCCAGTACTTC. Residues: CASSAAAGVVTQYF.

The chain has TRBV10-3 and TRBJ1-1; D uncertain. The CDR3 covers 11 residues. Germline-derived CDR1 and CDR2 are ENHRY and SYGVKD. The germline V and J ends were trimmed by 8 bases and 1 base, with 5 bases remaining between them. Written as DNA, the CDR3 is TGTGCCATCTCCCAGAACACTGAAGCTTTCTTT. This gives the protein CAISQNTEAFF.

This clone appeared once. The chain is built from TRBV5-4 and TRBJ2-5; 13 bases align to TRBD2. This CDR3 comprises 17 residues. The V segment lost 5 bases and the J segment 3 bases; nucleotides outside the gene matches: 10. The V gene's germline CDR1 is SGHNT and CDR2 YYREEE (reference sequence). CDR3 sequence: CASSSPSGTSGEETQYF. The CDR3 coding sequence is TGTGCCAGCAGTTCTCCCTCCGGGACTAGCGGGGAAGAGACCCAGTACTTC.

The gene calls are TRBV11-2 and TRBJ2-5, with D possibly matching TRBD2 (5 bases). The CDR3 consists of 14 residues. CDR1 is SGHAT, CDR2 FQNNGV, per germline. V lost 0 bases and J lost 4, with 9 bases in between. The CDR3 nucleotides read TGTGCCAGCAGCTTAGAGAGGGCCGTAGAGACCCAGTACTTC. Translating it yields CASSLERAVETQYF.

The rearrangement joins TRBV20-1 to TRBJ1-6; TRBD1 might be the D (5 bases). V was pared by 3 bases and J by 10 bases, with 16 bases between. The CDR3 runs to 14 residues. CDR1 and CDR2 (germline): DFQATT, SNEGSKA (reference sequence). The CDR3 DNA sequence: TGCAGTGCTAGTATCGCTGACCGGGGGTCACCCCTCCACTTT. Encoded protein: CSASIADRGSPLHF.

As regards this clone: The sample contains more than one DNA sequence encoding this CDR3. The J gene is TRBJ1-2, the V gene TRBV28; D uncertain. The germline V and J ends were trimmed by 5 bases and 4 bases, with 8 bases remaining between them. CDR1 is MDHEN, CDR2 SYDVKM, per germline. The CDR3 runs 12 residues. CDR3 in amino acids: CASSLELYGYTF. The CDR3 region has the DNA TGTGCCAGCAGTCTCGAGCTCTATGGCTACACCTTC.

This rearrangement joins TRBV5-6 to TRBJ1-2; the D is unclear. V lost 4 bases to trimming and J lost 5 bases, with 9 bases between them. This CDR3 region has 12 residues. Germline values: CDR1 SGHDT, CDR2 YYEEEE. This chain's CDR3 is CASSADQYGYTF. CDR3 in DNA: TGTGCCAGCAGCGCGGATCAGTATGGCTACACCTTC. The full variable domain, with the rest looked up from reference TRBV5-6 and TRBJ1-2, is DAGVTQSPTHLIKTRGQQVTLRCSPKSGHDTVSWYQQALGQGPQFIFQYYEEEERQRGNFPDRFSGHQFPNYSSELNVNALLLGDSALYLCASSADQYGYTFGSGTRLTVV.

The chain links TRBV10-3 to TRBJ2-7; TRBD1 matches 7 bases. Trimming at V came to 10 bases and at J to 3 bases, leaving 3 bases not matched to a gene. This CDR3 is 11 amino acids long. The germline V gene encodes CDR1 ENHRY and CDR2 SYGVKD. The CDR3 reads CATRQGYEQYV. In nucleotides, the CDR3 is TGTGCCACGAGACAGGGCTACGAGCAGTACGTC.

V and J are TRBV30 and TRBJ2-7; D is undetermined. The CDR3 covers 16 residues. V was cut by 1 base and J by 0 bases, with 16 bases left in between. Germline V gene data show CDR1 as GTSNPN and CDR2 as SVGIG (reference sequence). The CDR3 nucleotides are TGTGCCTGGAGTGGAGTTTTCACATCAAGCTCCTACGAGCAGTACTTC. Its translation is CAWSGVFTSSSYEQYF.

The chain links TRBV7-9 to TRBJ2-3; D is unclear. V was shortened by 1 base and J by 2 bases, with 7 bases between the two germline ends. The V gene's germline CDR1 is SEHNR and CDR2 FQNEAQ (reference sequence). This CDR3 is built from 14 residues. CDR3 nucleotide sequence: TGTGCCAGCAGCTTAGGCAGTTTCACAGATACGCAGTATTTT. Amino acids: CASSLGSFTDTQYF. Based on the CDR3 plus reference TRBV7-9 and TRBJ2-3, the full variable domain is DTGVSQNPRHKITKRGQNVTFRCDPISEHNRLYWYRQTLGQGPEFLTYFQNEAQLEKSRLLSDRFSAERPKGSFSTLEIQRTEQGDSAMYLCASSLGSFTDTQYFGPGTRLTVL.

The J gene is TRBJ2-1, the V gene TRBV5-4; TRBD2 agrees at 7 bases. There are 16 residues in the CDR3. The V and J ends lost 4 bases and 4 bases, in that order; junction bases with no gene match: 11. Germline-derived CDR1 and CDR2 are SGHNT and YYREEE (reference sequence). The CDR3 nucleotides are TGTGCCAGCAGCACGGAAAGCGGGACGCCATACAATGAGCAGTTCTTC. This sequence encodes CASSTESGTPYNEQFF.

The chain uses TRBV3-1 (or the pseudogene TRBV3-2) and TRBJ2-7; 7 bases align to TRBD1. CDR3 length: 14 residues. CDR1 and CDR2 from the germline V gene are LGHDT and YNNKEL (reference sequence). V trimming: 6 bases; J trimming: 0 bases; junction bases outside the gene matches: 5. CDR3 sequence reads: CASSPRGFSYEQYF. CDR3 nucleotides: TGTGCCAGCAGTCCCAGGGGGTTCTCCTACGAGCAGTACTTC.